The 27 T cell receptor beta chains in this list originate from one sample, sequenced in a study of cytomegalovirus exposure and HLA in healthy donors. The PCR ran on 60 Vbeta and 13 Jbeta primers. Method: immunoSEQ multiplex PCR; TCRdb's copy keeps in-frame clones and lacks some. The sample includes 100,000 to 150,000 clones. Sequencing was done on a sample of PBMCs. The receptors stem from a man aged 18 to 35 in good health and CMV-seronegative.

J is TRBJ1-1 and V is TRBV5-1; weak D call: TRBD1 (6 bases). The CDR3 extends over 14 amino acids. Trimming left V 0 bases short and J 4 bases short, with 10 bases between. The germline gives CDR1 SGHRS, CDR2 YFSETQ. CDR3 coding DNA: TGCGCCAGCAGCTTGGGGCAGGGGACCACTGAAGCTTTCTTT. Amino acid sequence: CASSLGQGTTEAFF.

The chain uses TRBV18 and TRBJ2-1; 9 positions agree with TRBD2. V dropped 4 bases and J dropped 4; count of bases not matched to a gene: 5. Germline values: CDR1 KGHSH, CDR2 LQKENI. This CDR3 has 15 residues. The CDR3, as DNA: TGTGCCAGCTCACTACCGACTAGCGGATACAATGAGCAGTTCTTC. This encodes CASSLPTSGYNEQFF. The whole variable domain, filled in from reference TRBV18 and TRBJ2-1, reads NAGVMQNPRHLVRRRGQEARLRCSPMKGHSHVYWYRQLPEEGLKFMVYLQKENIIDESGMPKERFSAEFPKEGPSILRIQQVVRGDSAAYFCASSLPTSGYNEQFFGPGTRLTVL.

The CDR3 sequence is CASSFWDRVYEQYF. Here the CDR3 DNA reads TGTGCCAGCAGCTTCTGGGACAGAGTCTACGAGCAGTACTTC. The chain uses TRBV5-5 and TRBJ2-7; 7 bases line up with TRBD1. This CDR3 is built from 14 residues. V trimming: 2 bases; J trimming: 3 bases; junction bases outside the gene matches: 5. The germline V gene has CDR1 SGHKS and CDR2 YYEKEE (reference sequence).

V and J are TRBV5-4 and TRBJ2-7; D is unclear. With 1 base removed from V and 1 base from J, the gap between germline ends came to 9 bases. Germline CDR1 is SGHNT and CDR2 is YYREEE (reference sequence). The CDR3 consists of 14 residues. CDR3 nucleotide sequence: TGTGCCAGCAGCTTGTCCAGGCGTTCCTACGAGCAGTACTTC. Amino acid sequence: CASSLSRRSYEQYF. Combining the CDR3 with reference TRBV5-4 and TRBJ2-7 gives the whole variable domain ETGVTQSPTHLIKTRGQQVTLRCSSQSGHNTVSWYQQALGQGPQFIFQYYREEENGRGNFPPRFSGLQFPNYSSELNVNALELDDSALYLCASSLSRRSYEQYFGPGTRLTVT.

The J gene is TRBJ1-2, the V gene TRBV27, with TRBD1 identical over 7 bases. Losses at the gene ends were 5 bases for V and 1 base for J; bases not matched to a gene: 10. CDR1 MNHEY and CDR2 SMNVEV come from the germline V gene (reference sequence). This CDR3 comprises 16 residues. The CDR3 spells CASSRRQGPLNYGYTF. CDR3 nucleotides: TGTGCCAGCAGTCGGCGACAGGGACCACTTAACTATGGCTACACCTTC.

The CDR3 bases are TGTGCCAGAGGGGAGGGAGAGACCCAGTACTTC. Translated, it gives CARGEGETQYF. This chain uses TRBV2 with TRBJ2-5; 7 bases agree with TRBD2. J lost 4 bases, V lost 9 bases, and 2 bases had no gene match. CDR3 size: 11 residues. Germline lookup yields CDR1 SNHLY and CDR2 FYNNEI.

The chain recombines TRBV28 with TRBJ2-7; the match to TRBD1 covers 8 bases. The trim removed 6 bases at V and 2 bases at J, leaving 21 bases unmatched. The germline V gene encodes CDR1 MDHEN and CDR2 SYDVKM. The CDR3 sequence is 19 residues long. The DNA of the CDR3 is TGTGCCAGCAGCCCGGGCAGGCGGACAGGGAAGGCCCCTACCTACGAGCAGTACTTC. Amino acids: CASSPGRRTGKAPTYEQYF.

Written as DNA, the CDR3 is TGTGCCAGCTCACCAGTCCTAGCGGGTACAACAGATACGCAGTATTTT. Translating gives CASSPVLAGTTDTQYF. The chain couples TRBV18 to TRBJ2-3; 8 bases fit TRBD2. CDR3 length: 16 residues. V lost 2 bases, J lost 3 bases, and 7 bases stayed unmatched. CDR1 is KGHSH, CDR2 LQKENI, per germline.

The CDR3 protein is CASSVVQPGTF. The CDR3 DNA sequence: TGTGCCAGCAGCGTAGTTCAACCCGGGACCTTC. This chain uses TRBV9 with TRBJ1-2; D gene unclear. The V gene lost 0 bases and the J gene lost 14 bases, with 11 bases spanning the gap. Germline assignment: CDR1 SGDLS and CDR2 YYNGEE. The CDR3 covers 11 residues.

The rearrangement uses TRBV5-6 and TRBJ2-7, with D possibly TRBD2 on 5 matching bases. Germline V gene lookup returns CDR1 SGHDT and CDR2 YYEEEE. V dropped 4 bases and J dropped 2 bases, with 13 bases sitting between them. The CDR3 sequence is 14 residues long. CDR3 nucleotides: TGTGCCAGCAGCCCTGCGGGCCGGGCCTACGAGCAGTACTTC. Translation gives CASSPAGRAYEQYF.

This chain connects TRBV30 to TRBJ1-6, with 9 bases fitting TRBD1. The V gene end was trimmed by 5 bases and the J gene end by 7 bases; junction bases not matched to a gene: 3. Looked up from germline, CDR1 is GTSNPN and CDR2 is SVGIG (reference sequence). This CDR3 contains 13 residues. This CDR3 is CAWGGQGNSPLHF. The CDR3 DNA sequence: TGTGCCTGGGGTGGACAGGGGAATTCACCCCTCCACTTT.

The chain carries TRBV5-1 and TRBJ1-4; possible D gene TRBD1, 6 bases. Deletions cut 4 bases from V and 5 bases from J, with 18 bases between. Germline lookup yields CDR1 SGHRS and CDR2 YFSETQ. This CDR3 is built from 16 residues. The DNA of the CDR3 is TGCGCCAGCAGCGGGGGCTTTGGGACGCGGAATGAAAAACTGTTTTTT. It translates to CASSGGFGTRNEKLFF. Using reference TRBV5-1 and TRBJ1-4 for the parts outside the CDR3, the full variable domain is KAGVTQTPRYLIKTRGQQVTLSCSPISGHRSVSWYQQTPGQGLQFLFEYFSETQRNKGNFPGRFSGRQFSNSRSEMNVSTLELGDSALYLCASSGGFGTRNEKLFFGSGTQLSVL.

This rearrangement joins TRBV7-8 to TRBJ1-5; 11 positions agree with TRBD1. Trimming took 5 bases from V and 1 from J; bases not matched to a gene: 10. This CDR3 contains 18 residues. CDR1 is SGHVS, CDR2 FQNEAQ, per germline. The CDR3 nucleotides read TGTGCCAGCAGCCCCCGGGACAGGGGGACTGTAAGCAATCAGCCCCAGCATTTT. Amino acids: CASSPRDRGTVSNQPQHF.

J is TRBJ2-7 and V is TRBV15; the match to TRBD1 covers 7 bases. J lost 3 bases, V lost 8 bases, and 7 bases had no gene match. The CDR3 extends over 13 amino acids. Germline V gives CDR1 LNHNV, CDR2 YYDKDF (reference sequence). Written as DNA, the CDR3 is TGTGCCACCTCCGAGGGGGCAGGCTACGAGCAGTACTTC. This encodes CATSEGAGYEQYF.

The V and J genes are TRBV5-1 and TRBJ2-1; 10 bases match TRBD2. With V trimmed by 0 bases and J by 5 bases, 2 bases remained unmatched. Germline V gene data show CDR1 as SGHRS and CDR2 as YFSETQ. There are 15 residues in the CDR3. The DNA of the CDR3 is TGCGCCAGCAGCTTGGCACTAGCGGGGAACAATGAGCAGTTCTTC. It translates to CASSLALAGNNEQFF.

CDR3 nucleotide sequence: TGTGCCTGGGACGGGGGGAGTACTGAAGCTTTCTTT. The encoded protein is CAWDGGSTEAFF. The V gene is TRBV30, the J gene TRBJ1-1, with D tentatively TRBD1 (5 bases). Trimming shortened V by 5 bases and J by 5 bases, and 12 bases separated the two germline ends. This CDR3 has 12 amino acids. Germline V gives CDR1 GTSNPN, CDR2 SVGIG (reference sequence).

The chain uses TRBV9 and TRBJ1-4, with 10 positions matching TRBD1. J was trimmed by 14 bases and V by 3 bases; bases with no gene match: 4. The CDR3 is 12 amino acids. The germline V gene encodes CDR1 SGDLS and CDR2 YYNGEE. CDR3 sequence (DNA): TGTGCCAGCAGCGATGACAGGGGGCGGCTGTTTTTT. Encoded protein: CASSDDRGRLFF.

The gene calls are TRBV6-1 and TRBJ2-7, with D maybe TRBD2 (6 bases). The CDR3 covers 15 residues. From germline, CDR1 is MNHNS and CDR2 SASEGT. The germline V and J ends were trimmed by 4 bases and 7 bases, with 20 bases remaining between them. The CDR3 coding sequence is TGTGCCAGCAGTGGGGCGGACGGGAGTGTGGGTGAGCAGTACTTC. Translating it yields CASSGADGSVGEQYF.

The chain carries TRBV6-4 and TRBJ2-3, with TRBD2 matching over 8 bases. Germline CDR1 reads MRHNA; CDR2 reads SNTAGT. V lost 4 bases and J lost 4; bases outside the gene matches: 7. CDR3 length equals 15 residues. This chain's CDR3 is CASSGDGGAADTQYF. In DNA form, the CDR3 reads TGTGCCAGCAGTGGGGACGGGGGGGCCGCAGATACGCAGTATTTT.

The rearrangement links TRBV5-1 to TRBJ1-2, with TRBD1 matching over 9 bases. The CDR3 totals 13 residues. J gave up 8 bases and V 4 bases, and 6 bases lay outside the gene matches. CDR1 SGHRS and CDR2 YFSETQ come from the germline V gene. The CDR3 nucleotides read TGCGCCAGCAGCGCACAGGGGGCGCCCGGCTACACCTTC. Translation gives CASSAQGAPGYTF.

The rearrangement joins TRBV6-1 to TRBJ2-5, with a possible D match to TRBD1 (6 bases). V lost 6 bases, J lost 11 bases, and 19 bases lay in between. Germline CDR1 MNHNS, CDR2 SASEGT. This CDR3 contains 13 residues. In DNA, the CDR3 is TGTGCCAGCAGCGACAGGCGAACACTTGAGCAGTACTTC. It specifies CASSDRRTLEQYF.

This chain uses TRBV2 with TRBJ1-1; D is ambiguous. The CDR3 is 14 residues long. The V gene's germline CDR1 is SNHLY and CDR2 FYNNEI. With 4 bases removed from V and 1 base from J, the gap between germline ends came to 10 bases. CDR3 coding DNA: TGTGCCAGCAGTGCCCTAGGCAGGAACACTGAAGCTTTCTTT. This sequence encodes CASSALGRNTEAFF.

About this clone: Relative to the germline gene, one junction end is altered; a read error may explain this. The sample has other DNA sequences that encode this CDR3 too. The chain joins TRBV29-1 to TRBJ2-7, with D perhaps TRBD1 (6 bases). CDR3 length: 13 residues. Germline V gene sequence: CDR1 SQVTM, CDR2 ANQGSEA. CDR3 DNA: TGCAGCGTTGGCCAGGGGTTATCCTACGAGCAGTATTTC. It translates to CSVGQGLSYEQYF.

The CDR3: CATSRGQDNEKLFF. The CDR3 DNA reads as TGTGCCACCAGCAGAGGACAGGATAATGAAAAACTGTTTTTT. The chain employs TRBV15 and TRBJ1-4; a weak D match, TRBD1 (6 bases). Germline V CDR1 and CDR2: LNHNV, YYDKDF (reference sequence). The CDR3 is made up of 14 amino acids. Between the trimmed V and J ends, which lost 1 base and 4 bases, there was a span of 7 bases.

This chain uses TRBV19 with TRBJ2-4, with 12 nucleotides matching TRBD2. Germline CDR1 reads LNHDA; CDR2 reads SQIVND (reference sequence). V shed 8 bases, J shed 10 bases, and the junction held 12 bases outside the gene matches. The CDR3 spans 15 residues. This chain's CDR3 is CASHGLAGSFLIQYF. In DNA, the CDR3 is TGTGCCAGTCATGGACTAGCGGGATCTTTTTTGATTCAGTACTTC.

The V call is TRBV30, the J call TRBJ2-4; TRBD1 is a possible D gene (6 bases). The CDR3 covers 15 residues. CDR1 is GTSNPN and CDR2 is SVGIG in the germline V gene (reference sequence). V lost 3 bases to trimming and J lost 3 bases, with 15 bases between them. The CDR3 region has the DNA TGTGCCTGGAGACAGGGCCGCTGGGGCAAAAACATTCAGTACTTC. Translation gives CAWRQGRWGKNIQYF.

The chain couples TRBV2 to TRBJ1-1, with D uncertain. CDR3 size: 13 residues. The V and J ends lost 7 bases and 2 bases respectively, with 11 bases between them. In germline, CDR1 is SNHLY, CDR2 FYNNEI. CDR3 in amino acids: CASTPERNTEAFF. Here the CDR3 DNA reads TGTGCCAGCACCCCGGAGAGAAACACTGAAGCTTTCTTT.